These 5 T cell receptor beta chains share one sample of origin, sequenced in a study of PD-1 and CTLA-4 blockade in melanoma. Using immunoSEQ multiplex PCR, the repertoire was profiled, and TCRdb retains in-frame clones only, with some absent. The table lists about 31,000 clones, approximately 90% of them singletons. Sequencing used CD8+ T cells from peripheral blood, obtained from a patient given anti-PD-1 treatment. The receptors stem from a human donor with melanoma.

The chain employs TRBV19 and TRBJ2-7; D possibly corresponds to TRBD2 (5 bases). There are 16 residues in the CDR3. Trimming removed 5 bases from V and 0 bases from J, with 17 bases in between. The germline V gene encodes CDR1 LNHDA and CDR2 SQIVND (reference sequence). In nucleotides, the CDR3 is TGTGCCAGTAGTCCCGAGGGCGGACCTAGCTCCTACGAGCAGTACTTC. This encodes CASSPEGGPSSYEQYF.

The gene calls are TRBV5-1 and TRBJ1-5; weak D call: TRBD1 (6 bases). Trimming left V 4 bases short and J 1 base short, with 12 bases between. In germline, CDR1 is SGHRS, CDR2 YFSETQ. CDR3 length equals 15 residues. Here the CDR3 reads CASSATGRSNQPQHF. CDR3 DNA sequence: TGCGCCAGCAGCGCAACAGGGCGAAGCAATCAGCCCCAGCATTTT.

This clone showed up just a few times. This chain joins TRBV6-1 and TRBJ2-3; no definite D call. Germline values: CDR1 MNHNS, CDR2 SASEGT. The CDR3 loop spans 15 amino acids. The ends were cut back, 0 bases at V and 2 bases at J, with 9 bases in the middle. CDR3 residues: CASSEAPTVTDTQYF. CDR3 bases: TGTGCCAGCAGTGAAGCCCCGACTGTCACAGATACGCAGTATTTT.

The rearrangement uses TRBV9 and TRBJ2-7; D remains unclear. The CDR3 is made up of 14 amino acids. Looked up from germline, CDR1 is SGDLS and CDR2 is YYNGEE. Trimming cost V 0 bases and J 4 bases, with 11 bases left between them. The CDR3 nucleotides read TGTGCCAGCAGCGTAGATGGGCAGATTTACGAGCAGTACTTC. It specifies CASSVDGQIYEQYF.

A word on this clone: The junction differs from germline at one of its ends, possibly a read error. This chain joins TRBV19 and TRBJ2-3; D perhaps matches TRBD1 (6 bases). Germline values: CDR1 LNHDA, CDR2 SQIVND (reference sequence). The CDR3 extends over 14 amino acids. CDR3 DNA sequence: TGTGCAAGTAGGGACACTGGGGGCACAGATACGCAGTATTTT. This translates into CASRDTGGTDTQYF.